What follows are 29 T cell receptor beta chains derived from one specimen sequenced in a study of molecular identifiers for immune sequencing clone quantification. TCRdb re-called the PCR reads through MiXCR, storing one row per CDR3 protein. The table has some 11,000 distinct CDR3 sequences, roughly 15% seen once. The sequencing input was naive CD8+ T cells from blood, with Jurkat cell RNA spiked in. The subset is: FACS-sorted CD8+CD4-CCR7+CD45RA+ naive T cells. These receptors originate from a human donor in good health. Some libraries in this study had Jurkat cell RNA spiked in.

This clonotype is medium-sized in the sample. This sequence joins TRBV19 and TRBJ2-3, with a weak D call TRBD2 (5 bases). Looked up from germline, CDR1 is LNHDA and CDR2 is SQIVND (reference sequence). This CDR3 is built from 12 residues. The V gene lost 7 bases and the J gene lost 8 bases, with 13 bases spanning the gap. CDR3 loop: CASTSTGITQYF. CDR3 DNA: TGTGCCAGTACTAGCACGGGAATTACGCAGTATTTT.

This sequence joins TRBV13 and TRBJ1-2; 8 bases align to TRBD1. V lost 3 bases and J lost 4; bases outside the gene matches: 7. The CDR3 runs to 15 residues. Germline V lookup: CDR1 PRHDT, CDR2 FYEKMQ (reference sequence). The CDR3, as DNA: TGTGCCAGCAGCTTCAGGGGGCCCCCCGGCTATGGCTACACCTTC. This gives the protein CASSFRGPPGYGYTF.

This clonotype was observed many times. V usage is TRBV28 and J usage is TRBJ1-5; the D gene is possibly TRBD1 (6 bases). V was trimmed by 5 bases and J by 4 bases, leaving 9 bases between them. The CDR3 extends over 13 amino acids. The germline CDR1 and CDR2 sequences are MDHEN and SYDVKM. The CDR3 sequence: CASSPGENQPQHF. Written as DNA, the CDR3 is TGTGCCAGCAGTCCAGGGGAGAATCAGCCCCAGCATTTT.

By share of the sample, this clonotype is medium-sized (0.01 to 0.1%). The V and J genes are TRBV6-5 and TRBJ2-1; D unclear. The CDR3 length is 17 residues. Germline values: CDR1 MNHEY, CDR2 SVGAGI. V was clipped by 5 bases and J by 4 bases, with 21 bases between them. The CDR3 bases are TGTGCCAGCAGTCCATTTGGCTCGGCCAGTGGGTACAATGAGCAGTTCTTC. Encoded protein: CASSPFGSASGYNEQFF.

In this sample, this clonotype is medium-sized (0.01 to 0.1%). The chain recombines TRBV29-1 with TRBJ2-3; 8 bases agree with TRBD2. J was trimmed by 0 bases and V by 3 bases; bases with no gene match: 5. This CDR3 region has 15 residues. Germline CDR1 is SQVTM and CDR2 is ANQGSEA. CDR3 residues: CSVESGSVSTDTQYF. DNA for the CDR3: TGCAGCGTTGAGAGCGGGAGCGTTAGCACAGATACGCAGTATTTT.

This clonotype rates as medium-sized. The CDR3 sequence: CASSFRETQYF. The CDR3, as DNA: TGTGCCAGCAGCTTCCGAGAGACCCAGTACTTC. The V and J genes are TRBV12-3 or TRBV12-4 and TRBJ2-5, with D unresolved. Trimming left V 6 bases short and J 4 bases short, with 6 bases between. The CDR3 has 11 residues.

This clonotype is deemed medium-sized. The CDR3 loop is CASSEFPTGGISSGANVLTF. As DNA, the CDR3 is TGTGCCAGCAGTGAGTTCCCAACGGGAGGGATTTCGTCTGGGGCCAACGTCCTGACTTTC. V gene TRBV2 combines with J gene TRBJ2-6, with 8 bases fitting TRBD2. The J segment lost 1 base and the V segment lost 3 bases, leaving 14 bases of the junction unmatched. There are 20 residues in the CDR3. Germline V CDR1 and CDR2: SNHLY, FYNNEI.

This clonotype has at least ten counts. The V call is TRBV27, the J call TRBJ2-7; possibly TRBD1 or TRBD2 for D (6 bases each). V was cut by 0 bases and J by 1 base, with 13 bases left in between. This CDR3 contains 16 residues. Germline loops: CDR1 MNHEY, CDR2 SMNVEV (reference sequence). CDR3 residues: CASSLSRGDNSYEQYF. The CDR3 bases are TGTGCCAGCAGTTTATCGAGGGGGGACAATTCCTACGAGCAGTACTTC.

A few counts support this clonotype. A read error may produce the germline difference seen at one junction end. The chain employs TRBV3-1 and TRBJ2-2; the D is unclear. The germline gives CDR1 LGHDT, CDR2 YNNKEL (reference sequence). The CDR3 consists of 13 residues. As DNA, the CDR3 is TGTGCCAGCGGCCAAGATCTAGGCGGGGAGCTGTTTTTT. Encoded protein: CASGQDLGGELFF.

This clonotype came up many times. This sequence joins TRBV28 and TRBJ2-7; D perhaps matches TRBD1 (7 bases). Germline CDR1 and CDR2: MDHEN and SYDVKM. The CDR3 has 14 amino acids. V was clipped by 3 bases and J by 6 bases, with 15 bases between them. The CDR3 here is CASSFQGERAEQYF. CDR3 in DNA: TGTGCCAGCAGTTTTCAGGGGGAGCGGGCCGAGCAGTACTTC.

On this clonotype itself: Since a much larger clone is just one base distant, this may be a read error. The rearrangement joins TRBV7-9 to TRBJ2-7; 9 nucleotides match TRBD1. J was trimmed by 6 bases and V by 5 bases; bases with no gene match: 11. CDR1 is SEHNR and CDR2 is FQNEAQ in the germline V gene (reference sequence). The CDR3 is made up of 15 amino acids. The CDR3 region is CASSPRDRVNSEQYF. The CDR3 nucleotides read TGTGCCAGCAGCCCTCGGGACAGGGTCAATAGCGAGCAGTACTTC.

This clonotype was seen repeatedly, ten times or more. J is TRBJ2-5 and V is TRBV19; D is possibly TRBD1 (5 bases). The germline V gene encodes CDR1 LNHDA and CDR2 SQIVND (reference sequence). V lost 2 bases to trimming and J lost 5 bases, with 12 bases between them. The CDR3 has 14 residues. CDR3 sequence: CASSIWSGHETQYF. In nucleotides, the CDR3 is TGTGCCAGTAGTATATGGTCAGGGCATGAGACCCAGTACTTC.

Comment on this clonotype: This may arise from a read error, as a much more abundant clone is one base away. The chain uses TRBV27 and TRBJ1-5; a weak D match, TRBD1 (5 bases). The CDR3 consists of 14 residues. Germline loops: CDR1 MNHEY, CDR2 SMNVEV (reference sequence). Between the trimmed V and J ends, which lost 5 bases and 6 bases, there was a span of 14 bases. CDR3 coding DNA: TGTGCCAGCAGTACTGGAGGGGCGCGTCAGCCCCAGCATTTT. Translating gives CASSTGGARQPQHF.

This clonotype was observed at least ten times. J is TRBJ2-1 and V is TRBV5-6; TRBD1 might be the D (6 bases). Trimming left V 1 base short and J 1 base short, with 12 bases between. This CDR3 comprises 16 residues. Germline V gene lookup returns CDR1 SGHDT and CDR2 YYEEEE. CDR3 DNA: TGTGCCAGCAGCTTGATGGGGCAGGGGTCCTACAATGAGCAGTTCTTC. It specifies CASSLMGQGSYNEQFF.

This clonotype came up many times. The chain carries TRBV9 and TRBJ2-5; 11 bases map to TRBD2. Trimming at V came to 0 bases and at J to 2 bases, leaving 3 bases not matched to a gene. The CDR3 is 16 residues long. Per the germline V gene, CDR1 is SGDLS and CDR2 is YYNGEE. The CDR3 sequence: CASSVEGLAAQETQYF. DNA of the CDR3: TGTGCCAGCAGCGTAGAGGGACTAGCGGCGCAAGAGACCCAGTACTTC.

In this sample, this clonotype is medium-sized (0.01 to 0.1%). This chain links TRBV10-3 with TRBJ2-7, with D uncertain. Looked up from germline, CDR1 is ENHRY and CDR2 is SYGVKD. CDR3 length equals 13 residues. Trimming shortened V by 0 bases and J by 5 bases, and 8 bases separated the two germline ends. CDR3 in DNA: TGTGCCATCAGTGAGTCAAGGTTCCACGAGCAGTACTTC. Its translation is CAISESRFHEQYF.

In its sample, this clonotype ranks as medium-sized. This chain joins TRBV29-1 and TRBJ2-2, with a possible D match to TRBD2 (6 bases). The CDR3 runs to 12 residues. The ends were cut back, 7 bases at V and 6 bases at J, with 12 bases in the middle. The germline V gene encodes CDR1 SQVTM and CDR2 ANQGSEA. CDR3 protein: CSAPGGAGELFF. The DNA of the CDR3 is TGCAGCGCCCCAGGCGGGGCCGGGGAGCTGTTTTTT.

This clonotype appeared a few times. The genes are TRBV13 and TRBJ1-3; 8 positions match TRBD1. The V and J ends lost 4 bases and 4 bases, in that order; junction bases with no gene match: 6. The CDR3 length is 15 residues. Germline loops: CDR1 PRHDT, CDR2 FYEKMQ (reference sequence). The CDR3 spells CASSSGQGAGNTIYF. The CDR3 DNA follows: TGTGCCAGCAGCTCAGGACAGGGTGCAGGAAACACCATATATTTT.

By sample share, this clonotype is medium-sized (0.01 to 0.1%). The chain carries TRBV6-5 and TRBJ2-7; 8 bases fit TRBD1. This CDR3 has 13 amino acids. V trimming: 4 bases; J trimming: 6 bases; junction bases outside the gene matches: 5. In germline, CDR1 is MNHEY, CDR2 SVGAGI. CDR3 sequence: CASSSQGASEQYF. DNA for the CDR3: TGTGCCAGCAGTTCCCAGGGGGCAAGCGAGCAGTACTTC.

The genes are TRBV15 and TRBJ2-7, with D possibly TRBD2 on 6 matching bases. V lost 4 bases and J lost 3, with 13 bases in between. Germline V CDR1 and CDR2: LNHNV, YYDKDF (reference sequence). CDR3 length: 14 residues. The CDR3 loop reads CATSILDGGYEQYF. The CDR3, as DNA: TGTGCCACCAGCATCCTGGACGGGGGCTACGAGCAGTACTTC.

This clonotype was detected ten times or more. V gene TRBV11-2 combines with J gene TRBJ1-5; 11 bases line up with TRBD1. The CDR3 totals 16 residues. V dropped 4 bases and J dropped 6; count of bases not matched to a gene: 8. In germline, CDR1 is SGHAT, CDR2 FQNNGV. Written as DNA, the CDR3 is TGTGCCAGCAGCTCCGGGACAGGGGGTTTGTCTCAGCCCCAGCATTTT. Translating gives CASSSGTGGLSQPQHF.

This clonotype is termed medium-sized. The chain combines TRBV30 with TRBJ2-7, with 10 nucleotides matching TRBD1. The V gene end was trimmed by 4 bases and the J gene end by 2 bases; junction bases not matched to a gene: 8. There are 15 residues in the CDR3. CDR1 and CDR2 from the germline V gene are GTSNPN and SVGIG (reference sequence). This chain's CDR3 is CAWTVGTGATYEQYF. CDR3 bases: TGTGCCTGGACCGTCGGGACAGGGGCTACCTACGAGCAGTACTTC.

This clonotype is classed as medium-sized (0.01 to 0.1%). The genes are TRBV30 and TRBJ2-3; D is unclear. This CDR3 contains 13 residues. V lost 2 bases to trimming and J lost 4 bases, with 10 bases between them. Germline V lookup: CDR1 GTSNPN, CDR2 SVGIG (reference sequence). CDR3: CAWSPSSPDTQYF. The CDR3 nucleotides read TGTGCCTGGAGTCCTAGTTCCCCAGATACGCAGTATTTT. Full variable domain (rest looked up from reference TRBV30 and TRBJ2-3): SQTIHQWPATLVQPVGSPLSLECTVEGTSNPNLYWYRQAAGRGLQLLFYSVGIGQISSEVPQNLSASRPQDRQFILSSKKLLLSDSGFYLCAWSPSSPDTQYFGPGTRLTVL.

In its sample, this clonotype is medium-sized. The V and J genes are TRBV11-2 and TRBJ1-4; the D is unclear. Germline loops: CDR1 SGHAT, CDR2 FQNNGV. With 5 bases removed from V and 6 bases from J, the gap between germline ends came to 16 bases. The CDR3 length is 15 residues. CDR3 DNA sequence: TGTGCCAGCAGCCCACTCAGGAATACGGATGAAAAACTGTTTTTT. Translation: CASSPLRNTDEKLFF.

Within the sample, this clonotype is medium-sized. The rearrangement uses TRBV15 and TRBJ2-2; 8 bases agree with TRBD2. Germline values: CDR1 LNHNV, CDR2 YYDKDF (reference sequence). The J segment lost 4 bases and the V segment lost 4 bases, leaving 11 bases of the junction unmatched. This CDR3 comprises 17 residues. For the CDR3, the DNA is TGTGCCACCAGCATACCATTGAGCGGGAGTGGCACCGGGGAGCTGTTTTTT. Its translation is CATSIPLSGSGTGELFF.

With regard to this clonotype: A read error may explain this, as a much larger clone is one base away. The V and J genes are TRBV20-1 and TRBJ2-3; D is perhaps TRBD1 (5 bases). The CDR3 runs to 12 residues. Germline CDR1 is DFQATT and CDR2 is SNEGSKA (reference sequence). Trimming took 2 bases from V and 8 from J, leaving 11 bases between them. The CDR3 reads CSARSPRGTQYF. CDR3 sequence (DNA): TGCAGTGCTAGATCTCCTAGGGGTACGCAGTATTTT.

This clonotype is labeled as medium-sized. The gene calls are TRBV11-2 and TRBJ2-7; the match to TRBD2 covers 7 bases. The germline gives CDR1 SGHAT, CDR2 FQNNGV. The CDR3 has 14 residues. The trim removed 3 bases at V and 2 bases at J, leaving 4 bases unmatched. CDR3 amino acids: CASSLGGPTYEQYF. CDR3 DNA: TGTGCCAGCAGCTTGGGAGGGCCAACCTACGAGCAGTACTTC.

This clonotype is labeled as medium-sized. The V call is TRBV27, the J call TRBJ2-7; the D is unclear. The CDR3 spans 13 residues. Germline CDR1 and CDR2: MNHEY and SMNVEV (reference sequence). The V end lost 8 bases, the J end lost 4 bases, and 15 bases lay between the germline ends. Here the CDR3 reads CASGPMGIYEQYF. The DNA of the CDR3 is TGTGCCAGCGGACCGATGGGAATTTACGAGCAGTACTTC.

This clonotype has ten or more counts. The V and J genes are TRBV11-2 and TRBJ1-2; no clear D gene. V lost 1 base to trimming and J lost 2 bases, with 11 bases between them. The CDR3 spans 15 residues. Germline loops: CDR1 SGHAT, CDR2 FQNNGV. CDR3 protein: CASSLGTGTNYGYTF. In DNA form, the CDR3 reads TGTGCCAGCAGCTTAGGTACGGGCACCAACTATGGCTACACCTTC.